A single sample gave rise to the 10 T cell receptor beta chains below, sequenced in a study of shared clonotypes between healthy human individuals. Naive CD8 cells lacked CD45RO, underwent positive selection for CCR7 and left out terminally differentiated effector memory CD45RA+ cells. The protocol was immunoSEQ multiplex PCR, while the TCRdb copy is restricted to in-frame clones and leaves out a portion. The sample gives millions of clones, approximately 94% of which show up once; 0.9% to 1.3% is in the top ten. Sequencing input: naive CD8+ T cells sorted from blood. These receptors were collected from a man between 18 and 29 years old in good health.

Comments on this clone: Within the sample, other DNA sequences also encode this same CDR3. The chain uses TRBV9 and TRBJ2-7, with 7 bases aligning to TRBD1. After removal of 4 bases from V and 4 bases from J, the junction contained 5 bases not matched to a gene. This CDR3 has 13 amino acids. Germline CDR1 reads SGDLS; CDR2 reads YYNGEE. CDR3 region: CASSPGQSYEQYF. CDR3 nucleotides: TGTGCCAGCAGCCCGGGACAGTCTTACGAGCAGTACTTC.

The rearrangement uses TRBV7-3 and TRBJ2-3; D remains ambiguous. The CDR3 sequence is 13 residues long. V shed 2 bases and J shed 3 bases, with 6 bases lying between them. Per the germline V gene, CDR1 is SGHTA and CDR2 is FQGTGA. The CDR3 loop reads CASSLARTDTQYF. The DNA of the CDR3 is TGTGCCAGCAGCTTAGCACGAACAGATACGCAGTATTTT.

This clone was picked up one time. The genes are TRBV28 and TRBJ1-6, with TRBD1 matching 8 bases. Germline values: CDR1 MDHEN, CDR2 SYDVKM. J lost 5 bases, V lost 5 bases, and 5 bases had no gene match. CDR3 length equals 15 residues. The CDR3 sequence is CASSPWTGNNSPLHF. The CDR3 DNA sequence: TGTGCCAGCAGTCCCTGGACAGGGAATAATTCACCCCTCCACTTT. The full variable domain, in which reference TRBV28 and TRBJ1-6 provide the parts outside the CDR3, is DVKVTQSSRYLVKRTGEKVFLECVQDMDHENMFWYRQDPGLGLRLIYFSYDVKMKEKGDIPEGYSVSREKKERFSLILESASTNQTSMYLCASSPWTGNNSPLHFGNGTRLTVT.

J is TRBJ2-7 and V is TRBV4-1, with D perhaps matching TRBD2 (6 bases). Trimming removed 5 bases at V and 0 bases at J, with 17 bases between. This CDR3 has 16 amino acids. Per the germline V gene, CDR1 is MGHRA and CDR2 is YSYEKL. The CDR3 reads CASSNRGTGLSYEQYF. CDR3 in DNA: TGCGCCAGCAGCAACCGGGGGACCGGCCTCTCCTACGAGCAGTACTTC.

The table lists this clone with a count of one. The V gene is TRBV7-6, the J gene TRBJ2-7; D gene ambiguous. Germline V gene sequence: CDR1 SGHVS, CDR2 FNYEAQ. This CDR3 has 13 amino acids. V was pared by 2 bases and J by 5 bases, with 10 bases between. The CDR3 DNA sequence: TGTGCCAGCAGCTTAAGTAAGGGTAACGAGCAGTACTTC. This sequence encodes CASSLSKGNEQYF.

The V and J genes are TRBV9 and TRBJ2-3; D gene uncertain. The CDR3 extends over 14 amino acids. From germline, CDR1 is SGDLS and CDR2 YYNGEE. Trimming shortened V by 4 bases and J by 2 bases, and 11 bases separated the two germline ends. DNA for the CDR3: TGTGCCAGCAGCCTAGGATCGGCCACAGATACGCAGTATTTT. This encodes CASSLGSATDTQYF. The complete variable domain, with remaining parts taken from reference TRBV9 and TRBJ2-3, reads DSGVTQTPKHLITATGQRVTLRCSPRSGDLSVYWYQQSLDQGLQFLIQYYNGEERAKGNILERFSAQQFPDLHSELNLSSLELGDSALYFCASSLGSATDTQYFGPGTRLTVL.

The table lists this clone with a few counts. V gene TRBV19 combines with J gene TRBJ1-5; D unresolved. The ends were cut back, 7 bases at V and 1 base at J, with 14 bases in the middle. Germline V lookup: CDR1 LNHDA, CDR2 SQIVND (reference sequence). CDR3 size: 15 residues. CDR3 sequence (DNA): TGTGCCAGTATCAGCCGAGTGGGAAGCAATCAGCCCCAGCATTTT. This encodes CASISRVGSNQPQHF.

The rearrangement links TRBV9 to TRBJ2-2; D remains unclear. This CDR3 is 13 amino acids long. Trimming cost V 4 bases and J 6 bases, with 10 bases left between them. CDR1 is SGDLS, CDR2 YYNGEE, per germline. The CDR3 DNA reads TGTGCCAGCAGCCCTCGGATCTCCGGGGAGCTGTTTTTT. Translation gives CASSPRISGELFF.

J is TRBJ1-5 and V is TRBV25-1; D is ambiguous. The CDR3 covers 15 residues. The germline gives CDR1 MGHDK, CDR2 SYGVNS. Trimming removed 3 bases from V and 3 bases from J, with 12 bases in between. Here the CDR3 DNA reads TGTGCCAGCAGTGAGGCCCCCGGGAACAATCAGCCCCAGCATTTT. Amino acids: CASSEAPGNNQPQHF.

The chain recombines TRBV7-6 with TRBJ2-7, with 8 nucleotides matching TRBD1. The ends lost 1 base at V and 2 bases at J; junction bases unmatched: 4. The CDR3 contains 15 residues. Germline CDR1 SGHVS, CDR2 FNYEAQ. CDR3 residues: CASSLGEGQAYEQYF. CDR3 DNA sequence: TGTGCCAGCAGCTTAGGCGAGGGACAGGCCTACGAGCAGTACTTC.